A selection of T cell receptor beta chains follows, all from one sample in a study of blood T cell repertoires in COVID-19. The data were produced by immunoSEQ multiplex PCR, yet TCRdb's version contains in-frame clones alone and is incomplete. The table includes about 400,000 clones, around nine tenths detected once. The sample consisted of PBMCs or T cells enriched from blood (not recorded which). The receptors shown here come from a woman aged 30 to 39 who had recovered from COVID-19. CDR3s include the opening cysteine and the closing phenylalanine or tryptophan. Fields, in order: clone size, D gene, J gene, V gene, CDR3 protein, CDR3 DNA. The D gene is left open where the match is weak. Where a row states a size, it is once, few, many or the class of an expanded clone; other rows omit it.

>-|TRBD2|TRBJ2-1|TRBV24-1
CATSDRSGRVDNEQFF
TGTGCCACCAGTGACCGTAGCGGGAGGGTTGACAATGAGCAGTTCTTC
>many|-|TRBJ1-2|TRBV28
CASSPASYGYTF
TGTGCCAGCAGTCCCGCTAGCTATGGCTACACCTTC
>-|-|TRBJ2-1|TRBV14
CASSVVGFSSYNEQFF
TGTGCCAGCAGTGTTGTGGGCTTTAGCTCCTACAATGAGCAGTTCTTC
>-|TRBD1|TRBJ1-6|TRBV4-3
CASSQDGDRAYSPLHF
TGCGCCAGCAGCCAAGATGGGGACAGGGCTTATTCACCCCTCCACTTT
>once|-|TRBJ1-5|TRBV12-3/TRBV12-4
CASKLGWDQPQHF
TGTGCCAGCAAGCTGGGCTGGGATCAGCCCCAGCATTTT
>-|TRBD2|TRBJ2-7|TRBV2
CASSPWTSGYEQYF
TGTGCCAGCAGTCCGTGGACTAGCGGGTACGAGCAGTACTTC
>-|-|TRBJ2-5|TRBV7-8
CASSLYRTEETQYF
TGTGCCAGCAGCTTATATCGGACAGAAGAGACCCAGTACTTC
>-|-|TRBJ1-1|TRBV14
CASSQKVRWNTEAFF
TGTGCCAGCAGCCAAAAGGTCAGGTGGAACACTGAAGCTTTCTTT
>-|TRBD1|TRBJ1-5|TRBV27
CASSPQPDRVVQPQHF
TGTGCCAGCAGTCCCCAACCCGACAGGGTAGTTCAGCCCCAGCATTTT
>-|TRBD1|TRBJ1-1|TRBV10-3
CAISVRDRAPSEAFF
TGTGCCATCAGTGTCCGGGACAGGGCTCCTTCAGAAGCTTTCTTT
>-|TRBD1|TRBJ1-1|TRBV5-4
CASSSGGGSTEAFF
TGTGCCAGCAGCTCAGGGGGCGGCTCCACTGAAGCTTTCTTT
>-|-|TRBJ2-3|TRBV2
CASRKDYSTDTQYF
TGTGCCAGCAGGAAAGACTATTCCACAGATACGCAGTATTTT
>-|TRBD1|TRBJ1-6|TRBV5-1
CASSFDRGNSPLYF
TGCGCCAGCAGCTTTGACAGGGGTAATTCACCCCTCTACTTT
>-|-|TRBJ1-2|TRBV28
CASSSGTINYGYTF
TGTGCCAGCAGTTCAGGGACAATTAACTATGGCTACACCTTC
>-|TRBD2|TRBJ2-3|TRBV27
CASSSLWSGGALDTQYF
TGTGCCAGCAGTTCTTTATGGAGCGGGGGGGCCCTAGATACGCAGTATTTT
>-|-|TRBJ2-7|TRBV10-3
CAISESTGLTYEQYF
TGTGCCATCAGTGAGTCGACAGGCTTAACCTACGAGCAGTACTTC
>-|-|TRBJ1-2|TRBV11-2
CASSVPGVPGNYGYTF
TGTGCCAGCAGCGTCCCCGGGGTACCGGGTAACTATGGCTACACCTTC
>-|TRBD2|TRBJ2-5|TRBV28
CASSQTLAGEETQYF
TGTGCCAGCAGCCAAACCCTAGCGGGAGAAGAGACCCAGTACTTC
>-|TRBD2|TRBJ2-1|TRBV11-3
CASSPRTSGSSEQFF
TGTGCCAGCAGCCCCCGGACTAGCGGGAGCAGTGAGCAGTTCTTC
>once|TRBD1|TRBJ2-7|TRBV3-1/TRBV3-2
CASSQDLLQGSSSYEQYF
TGTGCCAGCAGCCAAGATCTACTACAGGGGAGTAGTTCCTACGAGCAGTACTTC
>-|TRBD2|TRBJ2-7|TRBV7-9
CASSLTGTRNEQYF
TGTGCCAGCAGCTTAACCGGGACTAGGAACGAGCAGTACTTC
>-|-|TRBJ1-5|TRBV21-1
CASSISIWGRPQPQHF
TGTGCCAGCAGCATTAGCATCTGGGGCAGGCCACAGCCCCAGCATTTT
>-|-|TRBJ1-1|TRBV27
CASSFQGTNTEAFF
TGTGCCAGCAGTTTTCAGGGTACAAACACTGAAGCTTTCTTT
>once|-|TRBJ2-3|TRBV7-9
CASRSAGETDTQYF
TGTGCCAGCAGGTCGGCAGGGGAAACAGATACGCAGTATTTT
>-|-|TRBJ2-2|TRBV7-3
CASSLRFEGGELFF
TGTGCCAGCAGCTTAAGGTTCGAGGGCGGGGAGCTGTTTTTT
>-|TRBD1|TRBJ1-1|TRBV12-5
CASGLGQGETEAFF
TGTGCTAGTGGTTTGGGACAGGGCGAGACTGAAGCTTTCTTT
>-|-|TRBJ1-1|TRBV11-3
CASSLESRGEAFF
TGTGCCAGCAGCTTAGAGAGTCGGGGTGAAGCTTTCTTT
>-|-|TRBJ2-1|TRBV9
CASSGGVTVSYNEQFF
TGTGCCAGCAGCGGCGGAGTTACCGTGTCCTACAATGAGCAGTTCTTC
>-|TRBD1|TRBJ2-7|TRBV28
CASSPLGTATYEQYF
TGTGCCAGCAGTCCTCTAGGGACAGCAACCTACGAGCAGTACTTC
>-|-|TRBJ2-3|TRBV7-3
CASSLGRSDTQYF
TGTGCCAGCAGCTTAGGGAGGTCCGATACGCAGTATTTT
>-|TRBD1|TRBJ2-7|TRBV4-3
CASSQDGQGFFGQYF
TGCGCCAGCAGCCAAGATGGACAGGGTTTCTTTGGGCAGTACTTC
>-|TRBD2|TRBJ2-5|TRBV9
CASSPWSGGQETQYF
TGTGCCAGCAGCCCCTGGAGCGGGGGCCAAGAGACCCAGTACTTC
>once|-|TRBJ1-1|TRBV2
CASSLRGVGTEAFF
TGTGCCAGCAGTCTCAGGGGAGTGGGCACTGAAGCTTTCTTT
>few|TRBD1|TRBJ2-2|TRBV24-1
CAASDRGGGELFF
TGTGCCGCGTCAGACAGGGGAGGCGGGGAGCTGTTTTTT
>-|-|TRBJ2-3|TRBV5-1
CASRDKRAGTDTQYF
TGCGCCAGCAGAGACAAGCGGGCTGGCACAGATACGCAGTATTTT
>-|TRBD1|TRBJ1-2|TRBV9
CASSPLGTGVGGYTF
TGTGCCAGCTCCCCGCTGGGGACAGGGGTCGGGGGCTACACCTTC
>-|-|TRBJ2-2|TRBV7-2
CASSLTRTGELFF
TGTGCCAGCAGCTTAACGAGAACCGGGGAGCTGTTTTTT
>-|-|TRBJ1-1|TRBV9
CASSVLMNTEAFF
TGTGCCAGCAGCGTACTTATGAACACTGAAGCTTTCTTT
>-|-|TRBJ1-1|TRBV19
CATRDGSTEAFF
TGTGCCACCCGTGACGGGAGCACTGAAGCTTTCTTT
>-|TRBD1|TRBJ1-2|TRBV2
CASSETGGRYGYTF
TGTGCCAGCAGTGAAACAGGGGGCCGCTATGGCTACACCTTC
>-|TRBD2|TRBJ2-5|TRBV7-6
CASSRPASGRPRETQYF
TGTGCCAGCAGCCGCCCGGCTAGCGGGAGGCCACGAGAGACCCAGTACTTC
>-|TRBD1|TRBJ1-2|TRBV28
CASRPGQETDYGYTF
TGTGCCAGCAGACCAGGACAGGAGACTGATTATGGCTACACCTTC
>-|TRBD1|TRBJ1-1|TRBV5-1
CASSLDNRGLEAFF
TGCGCCAGCAGCTTGGACAACAGGGGGCTTGAAGCTTTCTTT
>-|TRBD2|TRBJ2-2|TRBV11-3
CASSLDPGLAGGTGELFF
TGTGCCAGCAGCTTAGACCCCGGACTAGCGGGAGGGACCGGGGAGCTGTTTTTT
>few|TRBD1|TRBJ1-2|TRBV27
CASSFSFGSDRGISYGYTF
TGTGCCAGCAGTTTCTCCTTCGGAAGCGACAGGGGGATTAGTTATGGCTACACCTTC
>-|-|TRBJ1-5|TRBV12-5
CASGLLGHLNQPQHF
TGTGCTAGTGGTTTGTTAGGACACCTCAATCAGCCCCAGCATTTT
>-|-|TRBJ1-6|TRBV19
CASSIAETELNSPLHF
TGTGCCAGTAGTATTGCTGAGACAGAGTTAAATTCACCCCTCCACTTT
>-|-|TRBJ1-1|TRBV6-5
CASSPGYTEAFF
TGTGCCAGCAGCCCGGGGTACACTGAAGCTTTCTTT
>few|-|TRBJ1-6|TRBV28
CASSLAGSNSPLHF
TGTGCCAGCAGTTTAGCAGGGTCCAATTCACCCCTCCACTTT
>-|TRBD1|TRBJ1-1|TRBV5-6
CASTLVQGATLNTEAFF
TGTGCCAGCACCCTAGTCCAGGGGGCTACCCTAAACACTGAAGCTTTCTTT
>-|TRBD1|TRBJ1-5|TRBV19
CASSIKDRGLQPQHF
TGTGCCAGTAGTATCAAGGACAGGGGGCTTCAGCCCCAGCATTTT
>-|-|TRBJ2-5|TRBV27
CASSLDIRDRETQYF
TGTGCCAGCAGTTTGGACATTCGAGACAGGGAGACCCAGTACTTC
>-|-|TRBJ1-1|TRBV6-1
CASSEVGGNTEAFF
TGTGCCAGCAGTGAAGTGGGAGGGAACACTGAAGCTTTCTTT
>-|-|TRBJ1-4|TRBV19
CASSQAGGEKLFF
TGTGCCAGTAGCCAGGCCGGGGGTGAAAAACTGTTTTTT
>-|-|TRBJ2-7|TRBV19
CASSSPHGERPLHEQYF
TGTGCCAGTAGCTCTCCCCACGGGGAGCGTCCCCTCCACGAGCAGTACTTC
>-|-|TRBJ1-5|TRBV15
CATSRDLVSPLNQPQHF
TGTGCCACCAGCAGAGATTTAGTGTCACCCCTGAATCAGCCCCAGCATTTT
>few|TRBD1|TRBJ1-2|TRBV29-1
CSAEQGSGYTF
TGCAGCGCCGAACAGGGGAGCGGCTACACCTTC
>-|TRBD1|TRBJ1-2|TRBV12-3/TRBV12-4
CASTPGQGGGYTF
TGTGCCAGCACCCCAGGACAGGGGGGCGGCTACACCTTC
>-|TRBD1|TRBJ1-1|TRBV29-1
CSAGQTNTEAFF
TGCAGCGCGGGACAGACAAACACTGAAGCTTTCTTT